Below, 21 T cell receptor beta chains from the same sample are listed, as sequenced in a study of circulating and synovial CD4+ cells in juvenile arthritis. Profiled with immunoSEQ multiplex PCR; TCRdb holds only in-frame clones, not every one. The data contain about 2,700 clones, around nine tenths of them singletons. What was sequenced was HLA-DR+ CD4+ T cells from blood. Subset meaning: circulating pathogenic-like lymphocytes, sorted as HLA-DR+CD14-CD3+CD4+CD25low/- blood T cells. These receptor sequences come from a human donor with juvenile idiopathic arthritis.

The chain uses TRBV25-1 and TRBJ1-2, with TRBD1 matching over 7 bases. V lost 6 bases to trimming and J lost 8 bases; unmatched junction nucleotides: 9. Germline V gene data show CDR1 as MGHDK and CDR2 as SYGVNS. CDR3 length: 13 residues. DNA for the CDR3: TGTGCCAGCAGCTCGAGGGGGCATGACGGCTACACCTTC. Translation gives CASSSRGHDGYTF.

The gene calls are TRBV5-1 and TRBJ2-1; 15 nucleotides align to TRBD2. The CDR3 is made up of 16 amino acids. The germline gives CDR1 SGHRS, CDR2 YFSETQ. Trimming took 4 bases from V and 7 from J; bases not matched to a gene: 6. The CDR3 region has the DNA TGCGCCAGCAGCCCACGGACTAGCGGGGGGGCGAATGAGCAGTTCTTC. Its protein is CASSPRTSGGANEQFF. Full variable domain (remainder filled in from reference TRBV5-1 and TRBJ2-1): KAGVTQTPRYLIKTRGQQVTLSCSPISGHRSVSWYQQTPGQGLQFLFEYFSETQRNKGNFPGRFSGRQFSNSRSEMNVSTLELGDSALYLCASSPRTSGGANEQFFGPGTRLTVL.

The chain combines TRBV7-8 with TRBJ1-5; perhaps TRBD1 as D (5 bases). The length of the CDR3 is 15 residues. V gave up 6 bases and J gave up 4 bases, with 16 bases separating them. Germline V gene data show CDR1 as SGHVS and CDR2 as FQNEAQ. The CDR3, as DNA: TGTGCCAGCAGGTCAGGGATTGAGTGGAATCAGCCCCAGCATTTT. Residues: CASRSGIEWNQPQHF.

This rearrangement joins TRBV5-4 to TRBJ1-2, with 11 bases that match TRBD1. The CDR3 extends over 13 amino acids. CDR1 is SGHNT, CDR2 YYREEE, per germline (reference sequence). Germline trimming cut 4 bases from V and 6 bases from J; bases unmatched to any gene: 2. CDR3 sequence reads: CASSGQGAHGYTF. The DNA of the CDR3 is TGTGCCAGCAGCGGACAGGGGGCGCATGGCTACACCTTC.

The chain couples TRBV5-8 to TRBJ1-2, with TRBD1 matching over 7 bases. Per germline, CDR1 SGHTS and CDR2 YDEGEE. The CDR3 sequence is 18 residues long. J lost 0 bases, V lost 4 bases, and 15 bases had no gene match. The CDR3 sequence is CASSARQGIQLANYGYTF. The CDR3 nucleotides read TGTGCCAGCAGCGCGCGACAGGGTATACAGCTAGCTAACTATGGCTACACCTTC.

V is TRBV6-1 and J is TRBJ2-1; 12 bases map to TRBD2. CDR1 and CDR2 (germline): MNHNS, SASEGT. This CDR3 region has 15 residues. V shed 2 bases and J 7 bases; nucleotides not matched to a gene: 3. CDR3 coding DNA: TGTGCCAGCAGTGAAACCCTAGCGGGAGGGAATGAGCAGTTCTTC. Amino acid sequence: CASSETLAGGNEQFF.

The V and J genes are TRBV7-6 and TRBJ2-7; 8 bases match TRBD1. Germline V lookup: CDR1 SGHVS, CDR2 FNYEAQ. The CDR3 is 14 amino acids. V shed 5 bases and J 2 bases; nucleotides not matched to a gene: 5. DNA of the CDR3: TGTGCCAGCAGCCCGAGACAGGGGCCCTACGAGCAGTACTTC. Its translation is CASSPRQGPYEQYF.

This rearrangement joins TRBV5-1 to TRBJ2-2, with 10 bases lining up with TRBD2. Germline V gene data show CDR1 as SGHRS and CDR2 as YFSETQ. This CDR3 spans 16 amino acids. J gave up 8 bases and V 1 base, and 8 bases lay outside the gene matches. The CDR3 sequence: CASSLTSGRAVGELFF. The CDR3 region has the DNA TGCGCCAGCAGCTTGACCAGCGGGAGGGCCGTAGGGGAGCTGTTTTTT.

The rearrangement links TRBV7-8 to TRBJ1-3; D is possibly TRBD1 (6 bases). V lost 5 bases to trimming and J lost 0 bases, with 14 bases between them. The CDR3 has 16 residues. The germline gives CDR1 SGHVS, CDR2 FQNEAQ. CDR3 nucleotides: TGTGCCAGCAGCAGCCGGACAGAAAGCTCTGGAAACACCATATATTTT. Its protein is CASSSRTESSGNTIYF. Full variable domain (missing parts from reference TRBV7-8 and TRBJ1-3): GAGVSQSPRYKVAKRGQDVALRCDPISGHVSLFWYQQALGQGPEFLTYFQNEAQLDKSGLPSDRFFAERPEGSVSTLKIQRTQQEDSAVYLCASSSRTESSGNTIYFGEGSWLTVV.

The chain couples TRBV5-1 to TRBJ2-5; D might be TRBD1 (6 bases). The V and J ends lost 4 bases and 14 bases respectively, with 18 bases between them. Germline values: CDR1 SGHRS, CDR2 YFSETQ. The CDR3 contains 12 residues. The CDR3, as DNA: TGCGCCAGCAGCGATGGGGCAGGGGCTCGTTACTTC. Its translation is CASSDGAGARYF. Full variable domain (outside the CDR3, taken from reference TRBV5-1 and TRBJ2-5): KAGVTQTPRYLIKTRGQQVTLSCSPISGHRSVSWYQQTPGQGLQFLFEYFSETQRNKGNFPGRFSGRQFSNSRSEMNVSTLELGDSALYLCASSDGAGARYFGPGTRLLVL.

The chain links TRBV27 to TRBJ2-2; 7 bases are a match to TRBD2. The germline CDR1 and CDR2 sequences are MNHEY and SMNVEV (reference sequence). Trimming cost V 4 bases and J 5 bases; bases outside gene matches: 4. The CDR3 is 14 amino acids. CDR3 nucleotide sequence: TGTGCCAGCAGTTGGGGGGGTCGGACCGGGGAGCTGTTTTTT. Its protein is CASSWGGRTGELFF.

This clone was detected once. This chain joins TRBV7-3 and TRBJ2-7, with D possibly TRBD2 on 6 matching bases. The CDR3 consists of 16 residues. Trimming shortened V by 5 bases and J by 1 base, and 18 bases separated the two germline ends. The germline CDR1 and CDR2 sequences are SGHTA and FQGTGA. In nucleotides, the CDR3 is TGTGCCAGCAGCGCCTACCTAGCGCCCGCTTCCTACGAGCAGTACTTC. This encodes CASSAYLAPASYEQYF.

This chain uses TRBV28 with TRBJ2-5, with 8 bases identical to TRBD1. This CDR3 is 16 amino acids long. The germline CDR1 and CDR2 sequences are MDHEN and SYDVKM. With V trimmed by 0 bases and J by 5 bases, 8 bases remained unmatched. The CDR3 nucleotides are TGTGCCAGCAGTTTATGGACAGGGGCTCGGTGGGAGACCCAGTACTTC. Translation gives CASSLWTGARWETQYF.

The gene calls are TRBV10-1 and TRBJ2-6; TRBD2 is a possible D gene (6 bases). The CDR3 has 15 amino acids. CDR1 is WNHNN and CDR2 is SYGVQD in the germline V gene (reference sequence). Trimming stripped 9 bases from V and 5 bases from J, with 17 bases between. This chain's CDR3 is CASSPRGTWANVLTF. The CDR3 DNA reads as TGCGCCAGTTCCCCCCGGGGGACTTGGGCCAACGTCCTGACTTTC.

The V and J genes are TRBV6-1 and TRBJ2-3; 13 positions match TRBD2. V was clipped by 4 bases and J by 6 bases; unmatched bases: 10. The CDR3 loop spans 17 amino acids. The germline V gene has CDR1 MNHNS and CDR2 SASEGT. In DNA form, the CDR3 reads TGTGCCAGCAGTGCTACTAGCGGGGGGGATGGGTTGGATACGCAGTATTTT. Translation: CASSATSGGDGLDTQYF.

The chain combines TRBV6-4 with TRBJ2-2, with D possibly TRBD2 on 5 matching bases. Germline V CDR1 and CDR2: MRHNA, SNTAGT. The CDR3 covers 14 residues. V gave up 5 bases and J gave up 5 bases, with 12 bases separating them. CDR3 protein: CASSPGERTGELFF. Written as DNA, the CDR3 is TGTGCCAGCAGTCCCGGGGAGCGGACCGGGGAGCTGTTTTTT.

The CDR3 region is CASSPTGGWVGYTF. The CDR3 DNA reads TGTGCCAGCAGTCCGACAGGGGGGTGGGTTGGCTACACCTTC. The chain employs TRBV27 and TRBJ1-2; 9 bases are a match to TRBD1. The CDR3 is made up of 14 amino acids. With 5 bases clipped from V and 7 bases from J, the junction kept 8 bases outside the gene matches. CDR1 is MNHEY and CDR2 is SMNVEV in the germline V gene (reference sequence).

The chain recombines TRBV7-9 with TRBJ2-1; D gene unclear. The V end lost 7 bases, the J end lost 14 bases, and 6 bases lay between the germline ends. Germline V gives CDR1 SEHNR, CDR2 FQNEAQ (reference sequence). The CDR3 runs to 8 residues. The DNA for the CDR3 is TGTGCCAGCACATCAAAGTTCTTC. Encoded protein: CASTSKFF.

The genes are TRBV30 and TRBJ1-5; TRBD1 aligns across 7 bases. After removal of 8 bases from V and 4 bases from J, the junction contained 11 bases not matched to a gene. The CDR3 runs 14 residues. CDR1 is GTSNPN, CDR2 SVGIG, per germline (reference sequence). CDR3 sequence (DNA): TGTGCCGCTGGGGAAGGGGGCCCTAATCAGCCCCAGCATTTT. This sequence encodes CAAGEGGPNQPQHF.

V is TRBV7-9 and J is TRBJ1-6; D is undetermined. V was pared by 4 bases and J by 7 bases, with 11 bases between. Germline lookup yields CDR1 SEHNR and CDR2 FQNEAQ (reference sequence). This CDR3 has 14 amino acids. The CDR3 reads CASSSLGGNSPLHF. The CDR3 DNA sequence: TGTGCCAGCAGCTCCCTTGGCGGAAATTCACCCCTCCACTTT.

This chain uses TRBV18 with TRBJ1-5, with TRBD1 as a possible D gene (6 bases). This CDR3 is built from 16 residues. In germline, CDR1 is KGHSH, CDR2 LQKENI. The germline V and J ends were trimmed by 6 bases and 0 bases, with 15 bases remaining between them. The CDR3 coding sequence is TGTGCCAGCTCCAAGGGGGGGGAGTATAGCAATCAGCCCCAGCATTTT. Amino acids: CASSKGGEYSNQPQHF. Filled out from reference TRBV18 and TRBJ1-5, the complete variable domain reads NAGVMQNPRHLVRRRGQEARLRCSPMKGHSHVYWYRQLPEEGLKFMVYLQKENIIDESGMPKERFSAEFPKEGPSILRIQQVVRGDSAAYFCASSKGGEYSNQPQHFGDGTRLSIL.